This T cell receptor (beta chain) was found in a study of blood T cells in healthy people across ages. Whole-study findings and limits: As age increased, TCR beta diversity per million T cells fell in a roughly linear fashion. Donor CMV infection status was unknown, possibly confounding age-related changes in expanded clonotypes.

A second PCR, run for roughly 7 to 11 cycles, used a sample-barcoded 5' primer plus a J-beta primer mix. Each CDR3 protein is one row after TCRdb ran MiXCR on the 5' RACE reads. The table lists some 760,000 distinct CDR3 sequences, around 25% of them singletons. CDR1 is SGHKS, CDR2 YYEKEE, per germline (reference sequence). V shed 4 bases and J 2 bases; nucleotides not matched to a gene: 6. The CDR3 loop spans 15 amino acids. Turning to this clonotype: Its target is not known. The conserved closing phenylalanine or tryptophan is absent in this CDR3, likely reflecting a read error.

This same sample was also taken into another study, of T cells of mothers and their children. From that report: Relative to unrelated pairs, biologically related mother-child dyads exhibited marginally greater, non-significant overlap.

This sequence originates from a boy aged 10-17 years in good health. V and J are TRBV5-5 and TRBJ1-2; 9 positions agree with TRBD1. Input material: blood. The CDR3 loop reads CASSPGGTGNYGYTL. As DNA, the CDR3 is TGTGCCAGCAGCCCCGGAGGGACAGGGAACTATGGCTACACCCTC.